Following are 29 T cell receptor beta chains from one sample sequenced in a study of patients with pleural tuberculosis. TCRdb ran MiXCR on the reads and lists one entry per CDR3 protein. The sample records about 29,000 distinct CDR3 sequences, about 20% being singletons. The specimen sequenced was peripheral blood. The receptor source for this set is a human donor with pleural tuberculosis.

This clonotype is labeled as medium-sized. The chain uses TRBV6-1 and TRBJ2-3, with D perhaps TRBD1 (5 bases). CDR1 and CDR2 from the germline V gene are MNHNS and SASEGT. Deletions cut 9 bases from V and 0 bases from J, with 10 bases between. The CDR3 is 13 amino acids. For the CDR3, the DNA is TGTGCCAGTAATCGACAGAGCACAGATACGCAGTATTTT. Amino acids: CASNRQSTDTQYF.

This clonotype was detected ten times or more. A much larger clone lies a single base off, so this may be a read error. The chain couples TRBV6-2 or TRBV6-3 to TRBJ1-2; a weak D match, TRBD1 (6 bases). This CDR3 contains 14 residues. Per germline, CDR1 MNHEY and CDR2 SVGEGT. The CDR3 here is CASSDRTESYGYAF. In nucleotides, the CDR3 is TGTGCCAGCAGTGACAGGACGGAGAGCTATGGCTACGCCTTC.

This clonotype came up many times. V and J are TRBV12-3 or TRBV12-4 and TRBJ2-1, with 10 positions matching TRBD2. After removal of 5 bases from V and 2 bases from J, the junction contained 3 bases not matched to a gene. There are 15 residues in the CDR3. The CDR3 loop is CASSRSGRAYNEQFF. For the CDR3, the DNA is TGTGCCAGCAGTAGAAGCGGGAGGGCCTACAATGAGCAGTTCTTC.

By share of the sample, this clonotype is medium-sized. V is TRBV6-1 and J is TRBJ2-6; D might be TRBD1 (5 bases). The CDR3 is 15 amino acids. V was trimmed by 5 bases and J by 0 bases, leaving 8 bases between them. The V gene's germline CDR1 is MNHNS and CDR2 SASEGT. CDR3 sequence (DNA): TGTGCCAGCAGTTTACAGGACTCTGGGGCCAACGTCCTGACTTTC. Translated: CASSLQDSGANVLTF.

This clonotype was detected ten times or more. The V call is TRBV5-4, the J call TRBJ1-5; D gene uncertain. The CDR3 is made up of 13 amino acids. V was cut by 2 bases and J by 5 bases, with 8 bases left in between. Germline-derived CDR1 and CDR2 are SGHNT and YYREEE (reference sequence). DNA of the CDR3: TGTGCCAGCAGCTTCGGACTGGATCAGCCCCAGCATTTT. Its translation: CASSFGLDQPQHF.

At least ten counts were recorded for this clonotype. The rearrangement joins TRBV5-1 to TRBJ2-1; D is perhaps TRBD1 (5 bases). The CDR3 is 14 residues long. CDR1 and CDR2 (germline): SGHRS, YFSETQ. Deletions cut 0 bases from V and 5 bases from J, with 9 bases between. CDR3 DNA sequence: TGCGCCAGCAGCTTGGTTCCGGACAACAATGAGCAGTTCTTC. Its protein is CASSLVPDNNEQFF.

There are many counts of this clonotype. The CDR3 reads CASSFSSGGAWETQYF. The CDR3 DNA follows: TGTGCCAGCAGCTTCTCGAGCGGGGGGGCCTGGGAGACCCAGTACTTC. The gene calls are TRBV7-2 and TRBJ2-5, with 10 bases lining up with TRBD2. The germline CDR1 and CDR2 sequences are SGHTA and FQGNSA. This CDR3 has 16 amino acids. Trimming cost V 3 bases and J 5 bases; bases outside gene matches: 9.

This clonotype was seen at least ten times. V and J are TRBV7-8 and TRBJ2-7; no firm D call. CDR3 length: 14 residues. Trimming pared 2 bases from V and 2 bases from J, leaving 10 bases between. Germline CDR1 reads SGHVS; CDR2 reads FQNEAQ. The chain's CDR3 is CASSLHGLAYEQYF. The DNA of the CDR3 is TGTGCCAGCAGCTTACATGGGTTAGCCTACGAGCAGTACTTC.

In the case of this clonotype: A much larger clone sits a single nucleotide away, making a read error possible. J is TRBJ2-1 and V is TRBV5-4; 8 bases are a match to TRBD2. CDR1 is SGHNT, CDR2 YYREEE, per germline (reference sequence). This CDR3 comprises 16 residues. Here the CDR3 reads CASSASISGTYNGQFF. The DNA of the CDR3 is TGTGCCAGCAGCGCCTCGATTAGCGGGACTTACAATGGGCAGTTCTTC.

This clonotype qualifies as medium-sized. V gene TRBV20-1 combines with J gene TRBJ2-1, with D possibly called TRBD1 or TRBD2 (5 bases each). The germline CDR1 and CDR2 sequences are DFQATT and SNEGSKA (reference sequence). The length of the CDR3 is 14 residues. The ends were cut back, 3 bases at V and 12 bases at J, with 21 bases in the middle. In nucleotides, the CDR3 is TGCAGTGCTAGGCGGTCCGGGACCACCCCTGGGCAGTTCTTC. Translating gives CSARRSGTTPGQFF.

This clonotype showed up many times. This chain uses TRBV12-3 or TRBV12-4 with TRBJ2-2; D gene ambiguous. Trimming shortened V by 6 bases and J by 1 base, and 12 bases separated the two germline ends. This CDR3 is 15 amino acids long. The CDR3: CASSPTTRNTGELFF. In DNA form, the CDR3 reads TGTGCCAGCAGCCCTACCACAAGGAACACCGGGGAGCTGTTTTTT.

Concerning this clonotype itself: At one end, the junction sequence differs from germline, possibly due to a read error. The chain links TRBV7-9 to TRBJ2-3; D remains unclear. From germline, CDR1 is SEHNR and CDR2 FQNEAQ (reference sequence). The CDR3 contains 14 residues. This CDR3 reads CANMNPAETDTQYF. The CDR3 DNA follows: TGTGCCAACATGAACCCGGCGGAAACAGATACGCAGTATTTC.

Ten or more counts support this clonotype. This CDR3 reads CATQSPTVTDTQYF. CDR3 coding DNA: TGTGCCACCCAAAGCCCGACAGTCACAGATACGCAGTATTTT. The chain carries TRBV28 and TRBJ2-3, with D possibly being TRBD1 (5 bases). With 10 bases removed from V and 2 bases from J, the gap between germline ends came to 16 bases. There are 14 residues in the CDR3. Per germline, CDR1 MDHEN and CDR2 SYDVKM.

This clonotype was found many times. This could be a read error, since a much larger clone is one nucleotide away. The CDR3 coding sequence is TGTGCCAGCAGTGGGGACAGCATGAACACTGAAGCTTCCTTT. It codes for CASSGDSMNTEASF. The rearrangement uses TRBV2 and TRBJ1-1; 7 nucleotides match TRBD1. CDR3 length: 14 residues. Germline V CDR1 and CDR2: SNHLY, FYNNEI.

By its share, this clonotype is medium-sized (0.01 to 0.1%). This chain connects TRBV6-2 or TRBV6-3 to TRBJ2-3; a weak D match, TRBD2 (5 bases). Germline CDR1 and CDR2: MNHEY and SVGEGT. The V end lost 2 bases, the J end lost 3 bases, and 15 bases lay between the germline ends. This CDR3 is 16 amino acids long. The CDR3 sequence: CASSYRSLTRTDTQYF. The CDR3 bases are TGTGCCAGCAGTTACCGATCCTTAACTAGAACAGATACGCAGTATTTT.

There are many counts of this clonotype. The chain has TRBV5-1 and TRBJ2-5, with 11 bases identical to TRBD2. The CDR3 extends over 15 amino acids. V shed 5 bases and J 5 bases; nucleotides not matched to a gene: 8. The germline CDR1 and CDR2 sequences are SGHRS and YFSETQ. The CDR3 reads CASRLAGVFGETQYF. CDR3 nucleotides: TGCGCCAGCAGACTAGCGGGAGTGTTCGGGGAGACCCAGTACTTC.

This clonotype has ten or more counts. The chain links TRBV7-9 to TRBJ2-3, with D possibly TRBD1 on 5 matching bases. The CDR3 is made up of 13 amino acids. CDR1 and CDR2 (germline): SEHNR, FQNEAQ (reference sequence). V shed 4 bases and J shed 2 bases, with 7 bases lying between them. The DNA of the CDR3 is TGTGCCAGCAGCTCGGACATCACAGATACGCAGTATTTT. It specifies CASSSDITDTQYF.

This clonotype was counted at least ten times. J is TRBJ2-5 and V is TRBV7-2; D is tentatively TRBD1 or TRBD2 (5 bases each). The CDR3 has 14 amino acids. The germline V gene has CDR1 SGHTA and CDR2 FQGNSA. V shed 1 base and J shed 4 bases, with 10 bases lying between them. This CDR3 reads CASSLGGYGETQYF. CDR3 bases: TGTGCCAGCAGCTTAGGGGGGTACGGAGAGACCCAGTACTTC. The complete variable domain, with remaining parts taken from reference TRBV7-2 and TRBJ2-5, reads GAGVSQSPSNKVTEKGKDVELRCDPISGHTALYWYRQSLGQGLEFLIYFQGNSAPDKSGLPSDRFSAERTGGSVSTLTIQRTQQEDSAVYLCASSLGGYGETQYFGPGTRLLVL.

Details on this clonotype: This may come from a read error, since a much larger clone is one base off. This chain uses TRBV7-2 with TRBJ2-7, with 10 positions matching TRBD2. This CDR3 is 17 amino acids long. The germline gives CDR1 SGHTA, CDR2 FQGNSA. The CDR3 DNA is TGTGCCAGCAGCTTAAGACTAGCGGGCACCGTCTCCTGCGAGCAGTACTTC. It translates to CASSLRLAGTVSCEQYF.

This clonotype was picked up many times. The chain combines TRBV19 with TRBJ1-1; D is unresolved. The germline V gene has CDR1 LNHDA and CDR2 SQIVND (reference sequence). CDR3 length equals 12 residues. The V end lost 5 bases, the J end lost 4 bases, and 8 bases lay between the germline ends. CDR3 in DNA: TGTGCCAGTAGTGCCCGGGGCACTGAAGCTTTCTTT. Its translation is CASSARGTEAFF.

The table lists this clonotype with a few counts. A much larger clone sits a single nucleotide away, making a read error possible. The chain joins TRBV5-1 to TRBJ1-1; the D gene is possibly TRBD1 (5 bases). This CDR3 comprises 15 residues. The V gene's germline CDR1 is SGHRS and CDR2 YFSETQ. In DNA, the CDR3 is TGCGCCAGCAGCCTGTCAGACAGTCGGAACACTGAAGCTCTCTTT. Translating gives CASSLSDSRNTEALF.

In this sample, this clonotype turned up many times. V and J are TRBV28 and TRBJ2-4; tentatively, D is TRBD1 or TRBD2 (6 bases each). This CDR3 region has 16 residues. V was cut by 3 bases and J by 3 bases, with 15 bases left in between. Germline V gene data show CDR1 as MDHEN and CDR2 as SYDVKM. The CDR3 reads CASSLPGDLNKNIQYF. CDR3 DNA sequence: TGTGCCAGCAGTTTGCCAGGGGACTTGAACAAAAACATTCAGTACTTC.

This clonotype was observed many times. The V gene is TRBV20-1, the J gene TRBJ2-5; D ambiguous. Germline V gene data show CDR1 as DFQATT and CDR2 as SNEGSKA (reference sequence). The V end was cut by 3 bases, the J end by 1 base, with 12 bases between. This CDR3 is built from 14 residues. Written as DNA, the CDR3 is TGCAGTGCTAGCCCCTCTCGGGCCCAAGAGACCCAGTACTTC. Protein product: CSASPSRAQETQYF.

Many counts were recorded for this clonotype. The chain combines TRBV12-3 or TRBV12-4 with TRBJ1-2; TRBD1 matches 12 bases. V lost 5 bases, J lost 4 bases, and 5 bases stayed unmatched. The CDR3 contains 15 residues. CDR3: CASSLGQGASYGYTF. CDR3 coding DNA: TGTGCCAGCAGTCTGGGACAGGGGGCATCCTATGGCTACACCTTC.

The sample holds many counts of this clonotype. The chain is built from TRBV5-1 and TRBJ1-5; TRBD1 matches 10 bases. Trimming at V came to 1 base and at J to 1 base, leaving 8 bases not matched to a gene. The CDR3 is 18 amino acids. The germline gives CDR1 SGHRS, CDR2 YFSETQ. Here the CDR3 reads CASSLTDRGDNSNQPQHF. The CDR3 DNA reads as TGCGCCAGCAGCTTGACGGACAGGGGGGACAACAGCAATCAGCCCCAGCATTTT.

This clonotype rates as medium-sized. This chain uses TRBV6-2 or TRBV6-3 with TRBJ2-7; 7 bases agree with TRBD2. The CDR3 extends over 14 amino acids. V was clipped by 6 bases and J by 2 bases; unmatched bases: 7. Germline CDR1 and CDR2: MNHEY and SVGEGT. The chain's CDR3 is CASSPRDYTYEQYF. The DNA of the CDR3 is TGTGCCAGCAGCCCCCGGGACTACACCTACGAGCAGTACTTC.

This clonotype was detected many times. As DNA, the CDR3 is TGTGCCAGCCGCTGGGATAGCAATCAGCCCCAGCATTTT. It is translated as CASRWDSNQPQHF. The chain recombines TRBV7-9 with TRBJ1-5; D uncertain. Germline CDR1 is SEHNR and CDR2 is FQNEAQ (reference sequence). V gave up 8 bases and J gave up 0 bases, with 8 bases separating them. This CDR3 contains 13 residues.

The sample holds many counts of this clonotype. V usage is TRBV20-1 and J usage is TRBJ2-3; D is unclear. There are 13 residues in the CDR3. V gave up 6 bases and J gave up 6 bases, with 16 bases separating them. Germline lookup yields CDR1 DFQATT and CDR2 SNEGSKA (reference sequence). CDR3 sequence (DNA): TGCAGTGCGCCTCCGGGCCCCGGGGATACGCAGTATTTT. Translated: CSAPPGPGDTQYF.

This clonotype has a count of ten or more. For the CDR3, the DNA is TGTGCCAGCAGTCCTGGACAGGGAAGTCAAGAGACCCAGTACTTC. This encodes CASSPGQGSQETQYF. This rearrangement joins TRBV2 to TRBJ2-5, with 8 bases fitting TRBD1. Germline assignment: CDR1 SNHLY and CDR2 FYNNEI. The CDR3 totals 15 residues. The trim removed 5 bases at V and 2 bases at J, leaving 7 bases unmatched.